This entry is about one TCR beta chain. This sample stems from a study of a mutant IDH1 vaccine in newly diagnosed glioma. Measured with immunoSEQ multiplex PCR; TCRdb has only the in-frame clones, and not every one. The repertoire holds around 87,000 clones, with roughly 80% as singletons. The sample's time point: baseline, week 1 (first vaccination visit). Sample treatment: pre-vaccination baseline after standard-of-care therapy. The sequence was collected from a woman aged 50 to 60 with glioma. This sample comprised PBMCs, obtained from a glioma patient treated with radiotherapy, temozolomide or both.

The CDR3 loop is CASSSLGRDYEQYF. CDR3 sequence (DNA): TGTGCCAGCAGTTCCTTGGGCAGGGACTACGAGCAGTACTTC. J is TRBJ2-7 and V is TRBV27, with D perhaps matching TRBD1 (5 bases). CDR1 and CDR2 from the germline V gene are MNHEY and SMNVEV (reference sequence). CDR3 length: 14 residues. V was trimmed by 4 bases and J by 3 bases, leaving 13 bases between them.